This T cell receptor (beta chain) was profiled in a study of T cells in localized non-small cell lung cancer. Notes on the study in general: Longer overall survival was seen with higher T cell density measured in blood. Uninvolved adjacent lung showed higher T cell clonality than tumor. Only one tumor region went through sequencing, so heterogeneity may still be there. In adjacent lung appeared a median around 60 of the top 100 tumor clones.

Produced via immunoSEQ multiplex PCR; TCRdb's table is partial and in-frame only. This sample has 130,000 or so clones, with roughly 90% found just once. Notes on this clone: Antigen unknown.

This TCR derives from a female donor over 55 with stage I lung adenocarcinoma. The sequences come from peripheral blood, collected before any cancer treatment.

The chain's CDR3 is CTSSQEVGKRGLSGANVLTF. The CDR3 DNA sequence: TGCACCAGCAGCCAAGAGGTGGGGAAGCGGGGCCTCTCTGGGGCCAACGTCCTGACTTTC. The chain is built from TRBV1 and TRBJ2-6; TRBD2 reflects the table's D call only, with no check against the DNA. TRBV1 is given as a pseudogene. This CDR3 is built from 20 residues.